One T cell receptor (beta chain) is described in this entry. CDR3 length: 15 amino acids. Germline values: CDR1 SGHRS, CDR2 YFSETQ. The V gene end was trimmed by 5 bases and the J gene end by 5 bases; junction bases not matched to a gene: 8. These data are taken from a study of cytotoxic CD8 clonotypes in ibrutinib-treated CLL. Study in general: Response samples were drawn at a median of approximately 11 months of treatment, range 6 to 36.

TCRdb keeps only in-frame clones here, not all; method: immunoSEQ multiplex PCR. The table shows under 200,000 clones, with more than 80% occurring only once. The V and J genes are TRBV5-1 and TRBJ1-2; TRBD1 matches 11 bases. This receptor was identified in a human donor with chronic lymphocytic leukemia. The input for sequencing was PBMCs, taken after 24 months of ibrutinib treatment. In DNA form, the CDR3 reads TGCGCCAGCAGACCTGGGACAGGGGGACAGTATGGCTACACCTTC. Amino acid sequence: CASRPGTGGQYGYTF.